The clone carrying this T cell receptor beta chain was counted only a few times. The TCR alpha and TCR beta cDNA libraries, bearing sample barcodes and UMIs, were generated by 5'RACE using constant-segment primers. TCRdb recomputed calls from the 5' RACE reads with MiXCR, one row per CDR3 protein. The sample contains just over 300,000 distinct CDR3 sequences, 15% to 20% of which appear only once. The data stem from a study of T-cell memory formation after mild COVID-19. The trim removed 5 bases at V and 2 bases at J, leaving 6 bases unmatched. The CDR3 has 16 residues. CDR1 and CDR2 from the germline V gene are MDHEN and SYDVKM.

The clonotype comes from a man between 18 and 35 years old who had mild COVID-19 (a few samples of this study predate the infection). Cell type and time point are not known. The specimen was PBMCs or a T cell subset sorted from them (not recorded which). The chain joins TRBV28 to TRBJ2-1; 10 positions match TRBD2. The CDR3 region has the DNA TGTGCCAGCAGTCCCCTAGCGGGGGAGACCTACAATGAGCAGTTCTTC. Protein product: CASSPLAGETYNEQFF.